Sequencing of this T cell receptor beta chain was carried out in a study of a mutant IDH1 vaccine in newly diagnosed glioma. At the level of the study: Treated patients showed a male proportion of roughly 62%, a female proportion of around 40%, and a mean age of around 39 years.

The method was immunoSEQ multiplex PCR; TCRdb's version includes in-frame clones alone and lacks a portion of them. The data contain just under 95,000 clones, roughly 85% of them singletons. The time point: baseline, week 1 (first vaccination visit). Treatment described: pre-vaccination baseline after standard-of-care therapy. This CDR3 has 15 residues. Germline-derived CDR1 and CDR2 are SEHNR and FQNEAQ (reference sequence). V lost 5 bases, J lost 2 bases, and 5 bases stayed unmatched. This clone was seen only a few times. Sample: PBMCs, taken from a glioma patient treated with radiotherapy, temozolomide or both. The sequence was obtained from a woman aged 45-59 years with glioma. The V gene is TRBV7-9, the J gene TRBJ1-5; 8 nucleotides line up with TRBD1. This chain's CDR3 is CASSPTGEGNQPQHF. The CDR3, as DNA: TGTGCCAGCAGCCCGACAGGGGAGGGCAATCAGCCCCAGCATTTT.